These T cell receptor beta chains were read from a single sample in a study of T cell responses to AZD1222 COVID-19 vaccine. This table comes from immunoSEQ multiplex PCR, and its TCRdb copy is limited to in-frame clones, with some not included. The table lists about 120,000 clones, around nine tenths of them singletons. Material: peripheral blood, obtained 28 days after the second dose of the MenACWY control vaccine. The receptors were sampled from an adult who received the MenACWY meningococcal vaccine as a control. Each CDR3 is given with its conserved first and last residue. A D gene is named only where the DNA matches it firmly. Some rows have no size entry. The others give once, few or many, or a class for an expanded clone.

V,size,D,J,DNA,CDR3
TRBV2,NA,NA,TRBJ1-2,TGTGCCAGCAGAGAGGGCAGCGAAAACTATGGCTACACCTTC,CASREGSENYGYTF
TRBV4-1,NA,TRBD2,TRBJ2-3,TGCGCCAGCAGCCAAGTCGGGACTAGCGGACTCACAGATACGCAGTATTTT,CASSQVGTSGLTDTQYF
TRBV7-3,NA,NA,TRBJ2-3,TGTGCCAGCAGCTTCATCCCCGCAGATACGCAGTATTTT,CASSFIPADTQYF
TRBV3-1/TRBV3-2,NA,TRBD1,TRBJ1-6,TGTGCCAGCAGCCAAGCGGACAGGGGTTCACCCCTCCACTTT,CASSQADRGSPLHF
TRBV6-5,NA,NA,TRBJ1-2,TGTGCCAGCAGTTACAATGTGCCAGGTATCAACTATGGCTACACCTTC,CASSYNVPGINYGYTF
TRBV2,NA,NA,TRBJ1-5,TGTGCCAGCAGTGGTCCGGACAGATCTCAGCCCCAGCATTTT,CASSGPDRSQPQHF
TRBV9,NA,TRBD2,TRBJ2-3,TGTGCCAGCAGCGTAGAACTAGCGGTTAGCACAGATACGCAGTATTTT,CASSVELAVSTDTQYF
TRBV5-1,NA,TRBD1,TRBJ1-2,TGCGCCAGCAGCTTTGGCAGGGGGCTTGGCTACACCTTC,CASSFGRGLGYTF
TRBV19,once,NA,TRBJ2-2,TGTGCCAGTAGTCTCCGTTCCAGGGAGACCGGGGAGCTGTTTTTT,CASSLRSRETGELFF
TRBV7-2,NA,TRBD2,TRBJ2-5,TGTGCCAGCAGCTACGGACTAGCGGGGGGCCCCCAAGAGACCCAGTACTTC,CASSYGLAGGPQETQYF
TRBV28,NA,NA,TRBJ2-5,TGTGCCAGCAGTTTAACACAGGGAGGTGAGACCCAGTACTTC,CASSLTQGGETQYF
TRBV19,NA,TRBD1,TRBJ2-2,TGTGCCAGTGCCTGGACAGGGACTTACACCGGGGAGCTGTTTTTT,CASAWTGTYTGELFF
TRBV28,NA,NA,TRBJ1-4,TGTGCCAGCAGTATCTGGACAGCAACTAATGAAAAACTGTTTTTT,CASSIWTATNEKLFF
TRBV28,NA,TRBD1,TRBJ2-1,TGTGCCAGCAGTACGACAGGGCGGACGTACAATGAGCAGTTCTTC,CASSTTGRTYNEQFF
TRBV19,NA,NA,TRBJ1-2,TGTGCCAGTAGTAATTACCAGGGCTATGGCTACACCTTC,CASSNYQGYGYTF
TRBV7-2,once,NA,TRBJ2-5,TGTGCCAGCAGCTTAAGGGTGGTACAAGAGACCCAGTACTTC,CASSLRVVQETQYF
TRBV7-9,NA,TRBD1,TRBJ1-5,TGTGCCAGCAGCCGAGACCTTGGACAGGGAGGTCAGCCCCAGCATTTT,CASSRDLGQGGQPQHF
TRBV11-2,NA,NA,TRBJ1-4,TGTGCCAGCGGAACTGAAAAACTGTTTTTT,CASGTEKLFF
TRBV14,NA,NA,TRBJ1-5,TGTGCCAGCAGCTGGGGGGGGAGTCAGCCCCAGCATTTT,CASSWGGSQPQHF
TRBV7-9,few,TRBD1,TRBJ1-6,TGTGCCAGCAGCCCTAGACAGGGGAATTCACCCCTCCACTTT,CASSPRQGNSPLHF
TRBV12-3/TRBV12-4,NA,NA,TRBJ2-1,TGTGCCAGCAGTGACCCGTGGGATGAGCAGTTCTTC,CASSDPWDEQFF
TRBV2,NA,TRBD1,TRBJ1-2,TGTGCCAGCAGTTCTCCGGGACAGGGGATCTATGGCTACACCTTC,CASSSPGQGIYGYTF
TRBV6-4,many,TRBD1,TRBJ1-2,TGTGCCAGCAGTACCGGACAGGGCGCTATAGGGATCTATGGCTACACCTTC,CASSTGQGAIGIYGYTF
TRBV9,NA,NA,TRBJ2-2,TGTGCCAGCAGCGTGGACCCGGGACGAGTGACGAACACCGGGGAGCTGTTTTTT,CASSVDPGRVTNTGELFF
TRBV6-4,NA,TRBD1,TRBJ2-6,TGTGCCAGCAGCCCGGGACAGGGTCGCTCTGGGGCCAACGTCCTGACTTTC,CASSPGQGRSGANVLTF
TRBV7-8,NA,TRBD2,TRBJ2-3,TGTGCCAGCAGCCCCTTGCCTCCGGGAGGAGATACGCAGTATTTT,CASSPLPPGGDTQYF
TRBV5-6,NA,TRBD1,TRBJ1-2,TGTGCCAGCAGCCCGGGACAGGGACTGTATGGCTACACCTTC,CASSPGQGLYGYTF
TRBV6-4,NA,NA,TRBJ2-1,TGTGCCAGCAGTGACTTACCCGGGGAGCAGTTCTTC,CASSDLPGEQFF
TRBV4-1,once,NA,TRBJ1-5,TGCGCCAGCAGCCAAGATTGGGGGCAGCCCCAGCATTTT,CASSQDWGQPQHF
TRBV9,NA,TRBD2,TRBJ2-5,TGTGCCAGCAGCGTAGGGGGACTAGCAGGTCAAGAGACCCAGTACTTC,CASSVGGLAGQETQYF
TRBV5-1,NA,NA,TRBJ1-6,TGCGCCAGCAGCTTAGGTAGCGGGGATTCACCCCTCCACTTT,CASSLGSGDSPLHF
TRBV15,NA,NA,TRBJ1-6,TGTGCCACCAGCAGAGATTCTCTTAATTCACCCCTCCACTTT,CATSRDSLNSPLHF
TRBV21-1,NA,NA,TRBJ2-1,TGTGCCAGCAGCAAAGGTTTAAGCTCCTACAATGAGCAGTTCTTC,CASSKGLSSYNEQFF
TRBV6-1,once,NA,TRBJ1-4,TGTGCCAGCAGTGAAGGGGGGGTTAATGAAAAACTGTTTTTT,CASSEGGVNEKLFF
TRBV16,NA,NA,TRBJ1-3,TGTGCCAGCAGCCAAAGGGCCCTCGGCAGAAGCTCTGGAAACACCATATATTTT,CASSQRALGRSSGNTIYF
TRBV12-3/TRBV12-4,NA,NA,TRBJ2-2,TGTGCCAGCGGGCAGGCGTCTACCGGGGAGCTGTTTTTT,CASGQASTGELFF
TRBV10-2,once,TRBD1,TRBJ1-6,TGCGCCAGCACCCACACCCCGGACAGGGTAAATTCACCCCTCCACTTT,CASTHTPDRVNSPLHF
TRBV28,NA,NA,TRBJ2-3,TGTGCCAGCAGGTCTACGATTTCCACAGATACGCAGTATTTT,CASRSTISTDTQYF
TRBV27,NA,TRBD2,TRBJ2-3,TGTGCCAGCAGAGGACTAGCGGGGAAGTGGACGCAGTATTTT,CASRGLAGKWTQYF
TRBV5-4,NA,NA,TRBJ1-5,TGTGCCAGCAGCTTACAGGGACACAATCAGCCCCAGCATTTT,CASSLQGHNQPQHF
TRBV28,NA,NA,TRBJ2-1,TGTGCCAGCAAACCGGTCGGCGGGGCCTACAATGAGCAGTTCTTC,CASKPVGGAYNEQFF
TRBV5-3,NA,TRBD1,TRBJ1-6,TGTGCCAGAAGCCAACGGACAGGGAAGTCCTATAATTCACCCCTCCACTTT,CARSQRTGKSYNSPLHF
TRBV2,NA,TRBD1,TRBJ2-5,TGTGCCAGCAGTGACAGGGGGCGTGGGGGGGAGACCCAGTACTTC,CASSDRGRGGETQYF
TRBV3-1/TRBV3-2,NA,TRBD1,TRBJ2-4,TGTGCCAGCAGCAGGGACAGGGTATCTCCGAACATTCAGTACTTC,CASSRDRVSPNIQYF
TRBV9,NA,TRBD2,TRBJ2-1,TGTGCCAGCAGCTCAAGGACTAGCGGGAGGGCCCTCTCGAATGAGCAGTTCTTC,CASSSRTSGRALSNEQFF
TRBV6-1,NA,NA,TRBJ1-2,TGTGCCAGCAGTGAAGGGCGGCCTCCTAACTATGGCTACACCTTC,CASSEGRPPNYGYTF
TRBV3-1/TRBV3-2,NA,TRBD1,TRBJ2-1,TGTGCCAGCAGCCAAGAAACCAAGACAGGGGTCTACAATGAGCAGTTCTTC,CASSQETKTGVYNEQFF
TRBV15,once,NA,TRBJ1-2,TGTGCCACCAGCAGAGGAACAGGACGCTATGGCTACACCTTC,CATSRGTGRYGYTF
TRBV3-1/TRBV3-2,NA,NA,TRBJ2-5,TGTGCCAGCAGCCAAGCCTTCAATAGGCGGACACAAGAGACCCAGTACTTC,CASSQAFNRRTQETQYF
TRBV28,NA,NA,TRBJ1-6,TGTGCCAGCAGTTTGCGACCATCCTCCTATAATTCACCCCTCCACTTT,CASSLRPSSYNSPLHF
TRBV7-2,NA,TRBD2,TRBJ2-7,TGTGCCAGCAGCTTAAGGGGGACTAGCGGGAGGTATGTGGGGGACGAGCAGTACTTC,CASSLRGTSGRYVGDEQYF
TRBV15,NA,NA,TRBJ1-4,TGTGCCACCAGCAGAGACAGGGCGGGACTAAATGAAAAACTGTTTTTT,CATSRDRAGLNEKLFF
TRBV7-6,NA,NA,TRBJ2-1,TGTGCCAGCAGCCTACGGGGCGGTGTCCGCGGCTCCTACAATGAGCAGTTCTTC,CASSLRGGVRGSYNEQFF
TRBV7-9,NA,TRBD2,TRBJ2-3,TGTGCCAGCAGCTTAGGGCCCGGGACTATTTCTACAGATACGCAGTATTTT,CASSLGPGTISTDTQYF
TRBV27,large,TRBD2,TRBJ2-7,TGTGCCAGCAGTACCCTAGCGGGAGACGGGAGCTCCTACGAGCAGTACTTC,CASSTLAGDGSSYEQYF
TRBV5-6,NA,NA,TRBJ1-1,TGTGCCAGCAGACGACAGAGCCTGAACACTGAAGCTTTCTTT,CASRRQSLNTEAFF
TRBV5-1,NA,NA,TRBJ1-1,TGCGCCAGCAGCAAACCAGGGGAGAACACTGAAGCTTTCTTT,CASSKPGENTEAFF
TRBV6-5,NA,NA,TRBJ2-1,TGTGCCAGCAAGGGCGAGGACTCCTACAATGAGCAGTTCTTC,CASKGEDSYNEQFF
TRBV19,few,NA,TRBJ2-6,TGTGCCAGTAGCCGGGAACTCGGCGTCCTGACTTTC,CASSRELGVLTF
TRBV27,NA,TRBD2,TRBJ2-1,TGTGCCAGCAGTTCTGCGACTAGCCGAGGGTACAATGAGCAGTTCTTC,CASSSATSRGYNEQFF